This entry is about one T cell receptor (beta chain). Its specificity is unknown. The trim removed 4 bases at V and 3 bases at J, leaving 5 bases unmatched. The CDR3 is 15 residues long. CDR1 and CDR2 from the germline V gene are LGHNA and YSLEER. Isolation of PBMCs gave at least 7 million cells per sample. Sample-barcoded 5' priming and a J-beta primer mix drove a second PCR of about 7 to 11 cycles. Each cDNA molecule was tagged by a template-switch adaptor with 12 random nucleotides. TCRdb itself ran the 5' RACE reads through MiXCR, one entry per CDR3 protein. Among approximately 1.5 million distinct CDR3 sequences listed, roughly two fifths were seen once. This entry belongs to a study of blood T cells in healthy people across ages. As for the study in general: Researchers report that template switching captured about one barcoded beta molecule per two T cells.

Findings and caveats of the study: Greater diversity and more naive CD4+ cells were seen in long-lived donors than in aged donors.

The chain links TRBV4-3 to TRBJ1-4, with 7 bases that match TRBD1. This receptor was identified in a woman between 18 and 29 years old in good health. The sequencing input was blood. This CDR3 reads CASSRTTGSNEKLFF. DNA of the CDR3: TGCGCCAGCAGCCGTACGACAGGGTCTAATGAAAAACTGTTTTTT.